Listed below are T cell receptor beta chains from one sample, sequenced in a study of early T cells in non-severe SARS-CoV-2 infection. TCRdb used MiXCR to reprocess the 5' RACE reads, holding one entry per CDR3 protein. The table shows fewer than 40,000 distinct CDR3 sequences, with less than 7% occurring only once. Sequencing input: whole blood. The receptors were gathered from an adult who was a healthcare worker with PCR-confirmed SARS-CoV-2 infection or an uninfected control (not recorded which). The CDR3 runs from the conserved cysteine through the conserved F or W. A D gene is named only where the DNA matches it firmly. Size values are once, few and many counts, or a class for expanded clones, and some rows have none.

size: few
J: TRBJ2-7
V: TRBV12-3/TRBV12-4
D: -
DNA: TGTGCCAGCAGTCCCAGGATTTACGAGCAGTACTTC
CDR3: CASSPRIYEQYF

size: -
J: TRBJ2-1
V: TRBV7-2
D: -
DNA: TGTGCCAGCAGCTACCATGGGGAGCAGTTCTTC
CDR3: CASSYHGEQFF

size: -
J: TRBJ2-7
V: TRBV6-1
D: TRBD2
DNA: TGTGCCAGCAGTGAAGGACTAGCGGGCATTAGCTCCTACGAGCAGTACTTC
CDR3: CASSEGLAGISSYEQYF

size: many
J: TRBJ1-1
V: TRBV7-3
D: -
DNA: TGTGCCAGCAGCTGGACAAAGAACACTGAAGCTTTCTTT
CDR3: CASSWTKNTEAFF

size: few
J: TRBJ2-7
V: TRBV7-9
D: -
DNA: TGTGCCAGCAGCCCACGGGGGCTCTCGGGGGAGCAGTACTTC
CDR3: CASSPRGLSGEQYF

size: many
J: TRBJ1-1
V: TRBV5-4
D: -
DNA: TGTGCCAGCAGCTTGGTGGACCTCGAGGAGACTGAAGCTTTCTTT
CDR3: CASSLVDLEETEAFF

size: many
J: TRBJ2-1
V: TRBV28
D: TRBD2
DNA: TGTGCCAGCAGCCCAGCGGGAGGGCCTCACAATGAGCAGTTCTTC
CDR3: CASSPAGGPHNEQFF

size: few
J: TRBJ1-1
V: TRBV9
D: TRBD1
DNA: TGTGCCAGCAGCGGTCACAGGGGGTCTGTGAACACTGAAGCTTTCTTT
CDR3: CASSGHRGSVNTEAFF

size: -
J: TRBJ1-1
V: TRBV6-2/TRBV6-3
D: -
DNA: TGTGCCAGCAGTTACTCCGCGACTGAAGCTTTCTTT
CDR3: CASSYSATEAFF

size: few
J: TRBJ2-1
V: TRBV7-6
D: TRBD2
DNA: TGTGCCAGCAGCTTAGGTCTAGCGGGAGTGGGTGAGCAGTTCTTC
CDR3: CASSLGLAGVGEQFF

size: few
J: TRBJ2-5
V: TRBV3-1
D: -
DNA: TGTGCCAGCAGCCAAGATGCCGAGGGGACCCAGTACTTC
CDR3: CASSQDAEGTQYF

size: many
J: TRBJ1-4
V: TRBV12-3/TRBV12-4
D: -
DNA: TGTGCCAGCAGATCACGGGACATCCGAGGGGAAAAACTGTTTTTT
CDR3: CASRSRDIRGEKLFF

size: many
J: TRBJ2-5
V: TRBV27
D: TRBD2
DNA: TGTGCCAGCAGTCGGGGGGGCCTTCAAGAGACCCAGTACTTC
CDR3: CASSRGGLQETQYF

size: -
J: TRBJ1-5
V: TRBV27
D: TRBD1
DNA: TGTGCCAGCAGTAACACAGGGGGGGATCAGCCCCAGCATTTT
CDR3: CASSNTGGDQPQHF

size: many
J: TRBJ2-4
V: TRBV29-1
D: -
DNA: TGCAGCGCCCGGGTAGGAGAAATTCAGTACTTC
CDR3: CSARVGEIQYF

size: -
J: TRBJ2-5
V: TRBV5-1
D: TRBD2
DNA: TGCGCCAGCAGCGTAGGGACTAGCGGGAGTGTGGTGACCCAGTACTTC
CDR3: CASSVGTSGSVVTQYF

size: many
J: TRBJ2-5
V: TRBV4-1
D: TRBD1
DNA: TGCGCCAGCAGCCCCCAGGGACAGGGGAGAGAGACCCAGTACTTC
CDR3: CASSPQGQGRETQYF

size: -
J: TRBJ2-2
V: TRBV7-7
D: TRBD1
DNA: TGTGCTAGCAGCCCGGGACAGGCTGGCACCGGGGAGCTGTTTTTT
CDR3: CASSPGQAGTGELFF

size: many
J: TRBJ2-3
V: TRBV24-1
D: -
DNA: TGTGCCACCAGTGATAAGGGGGCAGATACGCAGTATTTT
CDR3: CATSDKGADTQYF

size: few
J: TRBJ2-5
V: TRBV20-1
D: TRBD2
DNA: TGCAGTGCTAGGCCGGGCGGGGGGCAAGAGACCCAGTACTTC
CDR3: CSARPGGGQETQYF

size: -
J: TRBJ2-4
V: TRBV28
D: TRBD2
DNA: TGTGCCAGCAGTTTTCACGGGACTAGCGGAAACATTCAGTACTTC
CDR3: CASSFHGTSGNIQYF

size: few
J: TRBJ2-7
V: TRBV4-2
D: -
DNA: TGTGCCAGCAGCCATGACAACAGCGGAACCTACGAGCAGTACTTC
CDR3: CASSHDNSGTYEQYF

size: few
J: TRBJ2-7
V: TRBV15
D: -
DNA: TGTGCCACCAGCAGAGTCGCGGGGGCCTTCTACGAGCAGTACTTC
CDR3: CATSRVAGAFYEQYF

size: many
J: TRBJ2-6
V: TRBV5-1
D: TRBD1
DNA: TGCGCCAGCAGCTTATACGGGACAGATGGGGCCAACGTCCTGACTTTC
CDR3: CASSLYGTDGANVLTF

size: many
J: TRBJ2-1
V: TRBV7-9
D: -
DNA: TGTGCCAGCAGCTTAGGCTCCCGGGCGGCGACTTACAATGAGCAGTTCTTC
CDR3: CASSLGSRAATYNEQFF

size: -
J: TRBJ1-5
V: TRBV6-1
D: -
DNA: TGTGCCAGCACTCCGGACCCCCGCGGCGGGCAGCCCCAGCATTTT
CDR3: CASTPDPRGGQPQHF

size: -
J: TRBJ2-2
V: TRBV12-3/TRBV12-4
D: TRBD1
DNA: TGTGCCAGCAGTGGGACAGGGGCGAACACCGGGGAGCTGTTTTTT
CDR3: CASSGTGANTGELFF

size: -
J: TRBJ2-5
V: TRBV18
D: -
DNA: TGTGCCAGCTCATCCTTCAAAGAAGAGACCCAGTACTTC
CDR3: CASSSFKEETQYF

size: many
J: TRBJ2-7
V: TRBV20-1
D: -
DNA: TGCAGTGCTAGAAGAACCGGATCTCACGAGCAGTACTTC
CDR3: CSARRTGSHEQYF

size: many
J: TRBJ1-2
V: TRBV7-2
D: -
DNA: TGTGCCAGCAGCTTAGCGACAGCCAACGGCTACACCTTC
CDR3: CASSLATANGYTF

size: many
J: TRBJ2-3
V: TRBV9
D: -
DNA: TGTGCCAGCAGCGTAGGGAGGGAGGTCGATACGCAGTATTTT
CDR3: CASSVGREVDTQYF

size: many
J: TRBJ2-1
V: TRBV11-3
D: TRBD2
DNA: TGTGCCAGCAGCCTTCCGGGACTAGCGAGGGAGCAGTTCTTC
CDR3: CASSLPGLAREQFF

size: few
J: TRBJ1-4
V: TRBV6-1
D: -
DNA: TGTGCCAGCAGTGAAGCCCGGTTGGGGCGCGGTAATGAAAAACTGTTTTTT
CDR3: CASSEARLGRGNEKLFF

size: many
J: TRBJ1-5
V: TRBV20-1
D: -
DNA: TGCAGTGCTTCGACCCCCGGACGGTATAGCAATCAGCCCCAGCATTTT
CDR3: CSASTPGRYSNQPQHF

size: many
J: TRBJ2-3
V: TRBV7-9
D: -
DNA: TGTGCCAGCAGCCGGGGCAGAAGCACAGATACGCAGTATTTT
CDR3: CASSRGRSTDTQYF

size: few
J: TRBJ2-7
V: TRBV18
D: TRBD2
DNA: TGTGCCAGCTCACCCGACCTCCCCGGGACTATCATCTCCTACGAGCAGTACTTC
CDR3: CASSPDLPGTIISYEQYF

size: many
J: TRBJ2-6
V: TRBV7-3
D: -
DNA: TGTGCCAGCAGCTTTGGTCTCTCTGGGGCCAACGTCCTGACTTTC
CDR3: CASSFGLSGANVLTF

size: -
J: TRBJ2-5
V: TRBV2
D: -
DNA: TGTGCCAGCAGTCGAGAGACCCAGTACTTC
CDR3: CASSRETQYF

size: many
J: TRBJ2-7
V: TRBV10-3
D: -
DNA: TGTGCCATCAGTGAGGAGAATAGGGGCCGCGAGCAGTACTTC
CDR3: CAISEENRGREQYF

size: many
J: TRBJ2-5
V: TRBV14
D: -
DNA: TGTGCCAGCAGCCAGACAGAAGAGACCCAGTACTTC
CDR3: CASSQTEETQYF

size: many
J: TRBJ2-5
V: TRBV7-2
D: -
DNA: TGTGCCAGCAGCTTAAACCGGGGCCTCCAAGAGACCCAGTACTTC
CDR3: CASSLNRGLQETQYF

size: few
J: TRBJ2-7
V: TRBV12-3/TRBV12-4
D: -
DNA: TGTGCCAGCGGGCCCGAGAGTCACGAGCAGTACTTC
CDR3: CASGPESHEQYF

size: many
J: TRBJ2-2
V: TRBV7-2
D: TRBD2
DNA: TGTGCCAGCAGCCCACTAGCGGGAACGAACACCGGGGAGCTGTTTTTT
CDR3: CASSPLAGTNTGELFF

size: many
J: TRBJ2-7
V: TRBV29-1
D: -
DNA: TGCAGCGTTGAAGACGGGAAGACAGGATCCTACGAGCAGTACTTC
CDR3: CSVEDGKTGSYEQYF

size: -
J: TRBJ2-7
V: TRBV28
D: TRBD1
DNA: TGTGCCAGCAGTTTATTGGTCGTCGGGACAGGGGATCCCTACGAGCAGTACTTC
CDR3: CASSLLVVGTGDPYEQYF

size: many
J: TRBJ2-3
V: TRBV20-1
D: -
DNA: TGCAGTGCTAGAGATTGGCAGGGTGGCACAGATACGCAGTATTTT
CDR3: CSARDWQGGTDTQYF

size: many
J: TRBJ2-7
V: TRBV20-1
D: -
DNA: TGCAGTGCTCCGCAGGGGATCGGGGAGCAGTACTTC
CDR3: CSAPQGIGEQYF

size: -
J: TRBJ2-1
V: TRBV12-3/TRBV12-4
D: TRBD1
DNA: TGTGCCAGCAGTACTGGACAGGTCCAATACAATGAGCAGTTCTTC
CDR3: CASSTGQVQYNEQFF

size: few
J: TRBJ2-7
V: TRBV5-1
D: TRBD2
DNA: TGCGCCAGCCGGACAACTAGCGGGTCCTACGAGCAGTACTTC
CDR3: CASRTTSGSYEQYF